This record covers a single TCR beta chain. Germline CDR1 SGHRS, CDR2 YFSETQ. V was clipped by 2 bases and J by 5 bases, with 16 bases between them. This CDR3 is 15 amino acids long. This sample stems from a study of blood T cell repertoires in COVID-19. Assay: immunoSEQ multiplex PCR; the TCRdb copy retains only in-frame clones and omits some. This table holds 100,000 to 150,000 clones, roughly nine tenths found once. The TCR originated in a man aged 55-75 years with COVID-19, enrolled during active disease. Material: peripheral blood. The chain employs TRBV5-1 and TRBJ1-1, with D uncertain. The DNA of the CDR3 is TGCGCCAGCAGCTTCGGGCTTGGAGGCGAGACTGAAGCTTTCTTT. Amino acid sequence: CASSFGLGGETEAFF.